This entry lists 5 T cell receptor beta chains sequenced from one sample in a study of OX40 agonist ivuxolimab in advanced cancers. The assay was immunoSEQ multiplex PCR, and TCRdb's table has in-frame clones only and misses some. The sample has roughly 48,000 clones; approximately 81% are singletons. The specimen comprised CD4+ or CD8+ T cells sorted from blood, sampled in a trial of the OX40 agonist ivuxolimab. The receptors stem from an adult with an advanced solid tumor such as melanoma, head and neck, liver or kidney cancer.

The chain is built from TRBV18 and TRBJ2-3; 7 bases are a match to TRBD1. V lost 2 bases to trimming and J lost 7 bases; unmatched junction nucleotides: 3. The CDR3 has 13 residues. Germline loops: CDR1 KGHSH, CDR2 LQKENI. CDR3 sequence (DNA): TGTGCCAGCTCACCATCACAGGGGCATACGCAGTATTTT. Amino acids: CASSPSQGHTQYF.

The rearrangement joins TRBV9 to TRBJ2-3, with a weak D call TRBD1 (6 bases). Trimming pared 2 bases from V and 8 bases from J, leaving 12 bases between. There are 13 residues in the CDR3. Per germline, CDR1 SGDLS and CDR2 YYNGEE. CDR3 sequence (DNA): TGTGCCAGCAGCGTCCCGGGACAAGCTACGCAGTATTTT. This gives the protein CASSVPGQATQYF.

The gene calls are TRBV15 and TRBJ2-7; weak D call: TRBD2 (6 bases). Germline V gives CDR1 LNHNV, CDR2 YYDKDF (reference sequence). The V gene lost 0 bases and the J gene lost 5 bases, with 17 bases spanning the gap. The CDR3 is 16 amino acids. CDR3 bases: TGTGCCACCAGCAGAGAGGGCGGGGCCCTATCTGACGAGCAGTACTTC. Residues: CATSREGGALSDEQYF.

This rearrangement joins TRBV9 to TRBJ2-5; 7 bases match TRBD1. Per the germline V gene, CDR1 is SGDLS and CDR2 is YYNGEE. This CDR3 contains 19 residues. The V segment lost 3 bases and the J segment 5 bases; nucleotides outside the gene matches: 22. CDR3 nucleotide sequence: TGTGCCAGCAGCGCCCGGATTCCGGGACAGACAATTAAGGAGGAGACCCAGTACTTC. Translated: CASSARIPGQTIKEETQYF.

The chain couples TRBV7-8 to TRBJ1-5; TRBD1 matches 7 bases. The CDR3 totals 14 residues. After removal of 5 bases from V and 5 bases from J, the junction contained 6 bases not matched to a gene. The germline CDR1 and CDR2 sequences are SGHVS and FQNEAQ. Written as DNA, the CDR3 is TGTGCCAGCAGCCCAACAGGGGACTATCAGCCCCAGCATTTT. It encodes CASSPTGDYQPQHF. The full variable domain, its missing parts supplied by reference TRBV7-8 and TRBJ1-5, is GAGVSQSPRYKVAKRGQDVALRCDPISGHVSLFWYQQALGQGPEFLTYFQNEAQLDKSGLPSDRFFAERPEGSVSTLKIQRTQQEDSAVYLCASSPTGDYQPQHFGDGTRLSIL.